Sequencing of this TCR beta chain was carried out in a study of regulatory T cells in long-lasting Graves disease. Comments on this clonotype: No antigen is known for it.

Libraries of TCR beta came from iRepertoire HTBI primers plus Arm-PCR of CDR3 regions. A single record per CDR3 protein comes from TCRdb applying MiXCR to the multiplex PCR reads. The profile covers around 400,000 distinct CDR3 sequences, with 20% to 25% appearing a single time and 14% taken by the ten largest. The CDR3 loop spans 13 amino acids. The germline V gene has CDR1 SGHDN and CDR2 FVKESK. Trimming left V 7 bases short and J 1 base short, with 10 bases between. Noted time point: persistent/refractory GD, antithyroid drugs over 5 years with positive TRAb. Extracted PBMC RNA gave rise to the TCR library. General observations from the study: There were preferences for TRBV28, TRBJ1-2 and TRBJ2-5 in persistent disease. Newly diagnosed Graves' patients had higher TCR diversity than persistent ones. More public clonotypes were shared by persistent patients (about 2,700) than by new patients (approximately 990).

The chain uses TRBV14 and TRBJ1-1; tentatively, D is TRBD1 (6 bases). The receptor was derived from a female donor with Graves disease. The material sequenced was peripheral blood mononuclear cells (PBMCs), taken when the disease was refractory, from a patient treated with antithyroid drugs. This CDR3 is CASTLRGNTEAFF. The CDR3 nucleotides are TGTGCCAGCACCCTCAGGGGGAACACTGAAGCTTTCTTT.